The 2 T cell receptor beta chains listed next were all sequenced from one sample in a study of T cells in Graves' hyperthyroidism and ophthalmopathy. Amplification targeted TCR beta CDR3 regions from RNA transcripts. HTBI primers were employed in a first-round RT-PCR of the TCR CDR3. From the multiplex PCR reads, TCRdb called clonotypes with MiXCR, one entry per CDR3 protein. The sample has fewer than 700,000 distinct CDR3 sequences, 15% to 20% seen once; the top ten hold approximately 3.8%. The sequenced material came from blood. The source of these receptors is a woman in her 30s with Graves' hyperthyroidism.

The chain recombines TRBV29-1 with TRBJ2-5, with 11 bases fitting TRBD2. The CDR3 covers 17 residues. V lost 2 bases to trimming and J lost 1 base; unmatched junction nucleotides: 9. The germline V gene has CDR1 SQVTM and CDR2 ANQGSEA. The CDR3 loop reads CSVELPSGRPSQETQYF. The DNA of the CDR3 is TGCAGCGTTGAACTCCCTAGCGGGAGGCCCAGCCAAGAGACCCAGTACTTC.

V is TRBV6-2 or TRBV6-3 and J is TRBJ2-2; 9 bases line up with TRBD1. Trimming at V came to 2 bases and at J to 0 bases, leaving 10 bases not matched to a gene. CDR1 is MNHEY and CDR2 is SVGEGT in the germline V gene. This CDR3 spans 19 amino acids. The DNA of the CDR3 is TGTGCCAGCAGTTACCCGGGACAGGGATTCCCTACGAACACCGGGGAGCTGTTTTTT. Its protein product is CASSYPGQGFPTNTGELFF.